A single sample gave rise to the 32 T cell receptor beta chains below, sequenced in a study of beta chain features in type 1 diabetes. Of the isolated RNA, all was reverse transcribed, and so the sequenced material was expressed TCRB transcripts. Measured with immunoSEQ multiplex PCR; TCRdb has only the in-frame clones, and not every one. The data contain approximately 470,000 clones, around 28% of them singletons. The sample was naive CD4+ T cells from blood. The receptor set was obtained from a man aged 18 to 35 in good health.

With respect to this clone: At one boundary the junction diverges from the germline segment, which might be a read error. V gene TRBV25-1 combines with J gene TRBJ2-5; D gene unclear. This CDR3 contains 13 residues. CDR1 and CDR2 from the germline V gene are MGHDK and SYGVNS. The CDR3 sequence: CASSCQEQEAQYF. CDR3 coding DNA: TGTGCCAGCAGTTGTCAGGAACAAGAGGCCCAGTACTTC.

This clone was found a few times. The chain links TRBV9 to TRBJ2-5; maybe TRBD1 (5 bases). CDR3 length: 12 amino acids. V dropped 3 bases and J dropped 2 bases, with 5 bases sitting between them. The germline CDR1 and CDR2 sequences are SGDLS and YYNGEE. CDR3 residues: CASSEGQETQYF. CDR3 in DNA: TGTGCCAGCAGCGAGGGGCAAGAGACCCAGTACTTC.

The rearrangement joins TRBV25-1 to TRBJ1-2; no reliable D call. The V and J ends lost 3 bases and 2 bases respectively, with 7 bases between them. Per germline, CDR1 MGHDK and CDR2 SYGVNS. This CDR3 spans 13 amino acids. The DNA for the CDR3 is TGTGCCAGCAGTGATCCAGTGAACTATGGCTACACCTTC. Translation gives CASSDPVNYGYTF.

V and J are TRBV2 and TRBJ2-7; 10 bases match TRBD2. The CDR3 sequence is 14 residues long. Losses at the gene ends were 7 bases for V and 6 bases for J; bases not matched to a gene: 9. Germline assignment: CDR1 SNHLY and CDR2 FYNNEI. DNA of the CDR3: TGTGCCAGCATTACCGGGACTAGCGTGACCGAGCAGTACTTC. It is translated as CASITGTSVTEQYF.

The CDR3 coding sequence is TGTGCCAGCAGCTTGGGGCCGGCCAATGAGCAGTTCTTC. Protein sequence: CASSLGPANEQFF. V gene TRBV5-4 combines with J gene TRBJ2-1; no firm D call. The V end was cut by 0 bases, the J end by 6 bases, with 7 bases between. CDR1 is SGHNT and CDR2 is YYREEE in the germline V gene (reference sequence). This CDR3 has 13 amino acids.

This chain connects TRBV7-9 to TRBJ1-2; 7 bases line up with TRBD1. Germline values: CDR1 SEHNR, CDR2 FQNEAQ (reference sequence). V dropped 5 bases and J dropped 8; count of bases not matched to a gene: 11. The CDR3 is 14 residues long. This chain's CDR3 is CASSPDRVPKGYTF. In DNA, the CDR3 is TGTGCCAGCAGCCCCGACAGGGTTCCAAAAGGCTACACCTTC.

The chain combines TRBV7-9 with TRBJ2-7, with D hard to call. V lost 5 bases and J 6 bases, leaving 17 bases between the germline ends. This CDR3 has 14 amino acids. From germline, CDR1 is SEHNR and CDR2 FQNEAQ (reference sequence). The CDR3, as DNA: TGTGCCAGCAGCGCCCGATCCGTCCCTCGCGAGCAGTACTTC. Protein sequence: CASSARSVPREQYF.

There are a few counts of this clone. V and J are TRBV9 and TRBJ1-1; no clear D gene. Germline V CDR1 and CDR2: SGDLS, YYNGEE. This CDR3 has 12 residues. Trimming left V 0 bases short and J 3 bases short, with 3 bases between. CDR3 region: CASSVGYTEAFF. CDR3 coding DNA: TGTGCCAGCAGCGTAGGGTACACTGAAGCTTTCTTT. Based on the CDR3 plus reference TRBV9 and TRBJ1-1, the full variable domain is DSGVTQTPKHLITATGQRVTLRCSPRSGDLSVYWYQQSLDQGLQFLIQYYNGEERAKGNILERFSAQQFPDLHSELNLSSLELGDSALYFCASSVGYTEAFFGQGTRLTVV.

This chain links TRBV2 with TRBJ2-7; 8 bases line up with TRBD1. The CDR3 spans 13 residues. V was clipped by 8 bases and J by 2 bases; unmatched bases: 5. The germline V gene has CDR1 SNHLY and CDR2 FYNNEI. The CDR3 region has the DNA TGTGCCAGCCCGAAACAGGGGGCCTACGAGCAGTACTTC. It encodes CASPKQGAYEQYF.

This clone has just a few counts. The V call is TRBV29-1, the J call TRBJ1-2; tentative D call: TRBD1 (6 bases). Germline V gives CDR1 SQVTM, CDR2 ANQGSEA. V was shortened by 7 bases and J by 4 bases, with 10 bases between the two germline ends. The CDR3 is 11 residues long. Written as DNA, the CDR3 is TGCAGCGGGGCGGGGGCCTATGGCTACACCTTC. Amino acid sequence: CSGAGAYGYTF.

The chain links TRBV9 to TRBJ2-2; D unresolved. Trimming pared 3 bases from V and 0 bases from J, leaving 6 bases between. Germline assignment: CDR1 SGDLS and CDR2 YYNGEE. The CDR3 sequence is 14 residues long. CDR3 sequence (DNA): TGTGCCAGCAGCGGAAGAGCGAACACCGGGGAGCTGTTTTTT. It yields the protein CASSGRANTGELFF.

This clone appeared a few times. The chain joins TRBV5-1 to TRBJ2-7; D is possibly TRBD1 (6 bases). Trimming shortened V by 4 bases and J by 4 bases, and 15 bases separated the two germline ends. The CDR3 is made up of 14 amino acids. Germline V gene sequence: CDR1 SGHRS, CDR2 YFSETQ. DNA for the CDR3: TGCGCCAGCAGCGGAAGGACAGCGCCTTACGAGCAGTACTTC. Translation gives CASSGRTAPYEQYF.

This clone was observed a few times. V and J are TRBV9 and TRBJ2-5; tentatively, D is TRBD1 or TRBD2 (5 bases each). V was shortened by 4 bases and J by 0 bases, with 19 bases between the two germline ends. Looked up from germline, CDR1 is SGDLS and CDR2 is YYNGEE. CDR3 length equals 17 residues. The CDR3 protein is CASSPTPRGLYQETQYF. The CDR3 coding sequence is TGTGCCAGCAGCCCCACTCCACGGGGCTTGTACCAAGAGACCCAGTACTTC.

This clone was detected only a few times. The chain is built from TRBV15 and TRBJ1-1; D gene unclear. The CDR3 has 15 amino acids. V lost 0 bases, J lost 0 bases, and 8 bases lay in between. Germline CDR1 reads LNHNV; CDR2 reads YYDKDF (reference sequence). Written as DNA, the CDR3 is TGTGCCACCAGCAGAGATTTGGTAATGAACACTGAAGCTTTCTTT. Its translation: CATSRDLVMNTEAFF.

The chain links TRBV2 to TRBJ2-1; D unresolved. Trimming stripped 8 bases from V and 0 bases from J, with 8 bases between. Germline V gene lookup returns CDR1 SNHLY and CDR2 FYNNEI. The CDR3 is made up of 13 amino acids. The CDR3 region has the DNA TGTGCCAGCCATACAGACTCCTACAATGAGCAGTTCTTC. Its translation: CASHTDSYNEQFF.

This chain connects TRBV6-5 to TRBJ1-2, with D unclear. V was pared by 2 bases and J by 6 bases, with 10 bases between. Germline-derived CDR1 and CDR2 are MNHEY and SVGAGI. The CDR3 totals 13 residues. CDR3 residues: CASSYHPGDGYTF. The CDR3 DNA reads as TGTGCCAGCAGTTACCACCCAGGCGATGGCTACACCTTC.

This clone came up a few times. The chain combines TRBV5-1 with TRBJ2-7, with TRBD2 as a possible D gene (5 bases). The CDR3 extends over 13 amino acids. The germline V and J ends were trimmed by 1 base and 1 base, with 6 bases remaining between them. Germline V gene data show CDR1 as SGHRS and CDR2 as YFSETQ. The DNA of the CDR3 is TGCGCCAGCAGCTTGCGGGGTTCCTACGAGCAGTACTTC. Its protein product is CASSLRGSYEQYF. Full variable domain (outside the CDR3, taken from reference TRBV5-1 and TRBJ2-7): KAGVTQTPRYLIKTRGQQVTLSCSPISGHRSVSWYQQTPGQGLQFLFEYFSETQRNKGNFPGRFSGRQFSNSRSEMNVSTLELGDSALYLCASSLRGSYEQYFGPGTRLTVT.

This clone has a handful of counts. The chain joins TRBV5-4 to TRBJ2-7; 9 bases agree with TRBD1. Unmatched junction bases numbered 7, after V lost 0 bases and J lost 3 bases. The CDR3 consists of 16 residues. Germline-derived CDR1 and CDR2 are SGHNT and YYREEE (reference sequence). This chain's CDR3 is CASSLGTGAGGYEQYF. CDR3 in DNA: TGTGCCAGCAGCTTGGGGACAGGGGCAGGGGGCTACGAGCAGTACTTC.

This chain connects TRBV7-2 to TRBJ2-1; TRBD2 aligns across 7 bases. This CDR3 spans 16 amino acids. The germline gives CDR1 SGHTA, CDR2 FQGNSA. J was trimmed by 5 bases and V by 5 bases; bases with no gene match: 12. CDR3 loop: CASSDPERDRDNEQFF. The CDR3 region has the DNA TGTGCCAGCAGCGATCCCGAGCGGGATCGCGACAATGAGCAGTTCTTC.

CDR3 sequence (DNA): TGTGCCAGCGGTACATGGGAGACCCAGTACTTC. Protein sequence: CASGTWETQYF. The chain uses TRBV27 and TRBJ2-5, with D uncertain. Trimming shortened V by 8 bases and J by 5 bases, and 9 bases separated the two germline ends. Germline CDR1 and CDR2: MNHEY and SMNVEV (reference sequence). This CDR3 region has 11 residues.

V gene TRBV5-1 combines with J gene TRBJ2-7; 8 bases align to TRBD1. The V and J ends lost 2 bases and 4 bases, in that order; junction bases with no gene match: 5. The CDR3 consists of 14 residues. Germline V gene lookup returns CDR1 SGHRS and CDR2 YFSETQ. CDR3 region: CASSLRTGTYEQYF. CDR3 DNA: TGCGCCAGCAGCTTAAGGACAGGGACTTACGAGCAGTACTTC.

The chain's CDR3 is CASSLKGRGQPQHF. DNA of the CDR3: TGTGCCAGCAGCTTGAAAGGAAGAGGGCAGCCCCAGCATTTT. This chain connects TRBV7-2 to TRBJ1-5; D unclear. CDR1 SGHTA and CDR2 FQGNSA come from the germline V gene. The CDR3 is made up of 14 amino acids. Deletions cut 3 bases from V and 7 bases from J, with 13 bases between.

The chain links TRBV30 to TRBJ1-1; 9 bases agree with TRBD1. Per germline, CDR1 GTSNPN and CDR2 SVGIG (reference sequence). V was pared by 0 bases and J by 4 bases, with 9 bases of the junction left unmatched. This CDR3 is 16 amino acids long. The CDR3 is CAWSVRRQGVGTEAFF. The CDR3 nucleotides read TGTGCCTGGAGTGTCCGCCGACAGGGGGTAGGCACTGAAGCTTTCTTT.

The J gene is TRBJ1-1, the V gene TRBV7-2, with D hard to call. The CDR3 loop spans 12 amino acids. The germline gives CDR1 SGHTA, CDR2 FQGNSA. The germline V and J ends were trimmed by 5 bases and 8 bases, with 12 bases remaining between them. The DNA for the CDR3 is TGTGCCAGCAGCGTGGACCGGGAGGAAGCTTTCTTT. Translation gives CASSVDREEAFF.

The rearrangement links TRBV30 to TRBJ2-1; D not resolved. The CDR3 extends over 14 amino acids. Germline values: CDR1 GTSNPN, CDR2 SVGIG (reference sequence). Between the trimmed V and J ends, which lost 0 bases and 2 bases, there was a span of 8 bases. The CDR3 coding sequence is TGTGCCTGGAGTGTACGTCTAACCTACAATGAGCAGTTCTTC. It translates to CAWSVRLTYNEQFF. Together with reference TRBV30 and TRBJ2-1, the CDR3 gives the full variable domain: SQTIHQWPATLVQPVGSPLSLECTVEGTSNPNLYWYRQAAGRGLQLLFYSVGIGQISSEVPQNLSASRPQDRQFILSSKKLLLSDSGFYLCAWSVRLTYNEQFFGPGTRLTVL.

The chain recombines TRBV4-2 with TRBJ2-5, with 9 bases matching TRBD2. Trimming removed 0 bases from V and 4 bases from J; junction bases left unmatched: 9. Germline V gene lookup returns CDR1 LGHNA and CDR2 YNFKEQ. This CDR3 has 17 residues. The CDR3 DNA sequence: TGTGCCAGCAGCCAAGACCGATTAGCGGGAGAGGGAGAGACCCAGTACTTC. Its translation is CASSQDRLAGEGETQYF.

This chain joins TRBV29-1 and TRBJ1-1; 7 nucleotides match TRBD1. Germline assignment: CDR1 SQVTM and CDR2 ANQGSEA. This CDR3 contains 12 residues. Trimming at V came to 6 bases and at J to 7 bases, leaving 8 bases not matched to a gene. The CDR3 loop reads CSVVRGQGEAFF. As DNA, the CDR3 is TGCAGCGTGGTAAGGGGGCAGGGTGAAGCTTTCTTT.

The CDR3 protein is CASSFETAYYEQYF. DNA of the CDR3: TGTGCCAGCAGCTTTGAAACTGCTTACTACGAGCAGTACTTC. The rearrangement links TRBV7-2 to TRBJ2-7; D is ambiguous. V lost 3 bases and J lost 3, with 12 bases in between. This CDR3 spans 14 amino acids. The germline V gene encodes CDR1 SGHTA and CDR2 FQGNSA.

The gene calls are TRBV7-3 and TRBJ2-1, with D possibly being TRBD1 or TRBD2 (6 bases each). The CDR3 covers 14 residues. The germline V gene encodes CDR1 SGHTA and CDR2 FQGTGA. With 5 bases removed from V and 15 bases from J, the gap between germline ends came to 23 bases. CDR3 residues: CASSPSRDRGRRFF. The CDR3 DNA follows: TGTGCCAGCAGCCCATCCCGGGATAGGGGGAGGCGGTTCTTC.

This clone was counted between two and nine times. The sample has other DNA sequences that encode this CDR3 too. The chain joins TRBV7-9 to TRBJ1-1, with TRBD1 matching 7 bases. Trimming took 2 bases from V and 5 from J; bases not matched to a gene: 5. The germline V gene encodes CDR1 SEHNR and CDR2 FQNEAQ (reference sequence). This CDR3 comprises 14 residues. CDR3 protein: CASSLSQGVTEAFF. The DNA for the CDR3 is TGTGCCAGCAGCTTAAGCCAGGGGGTAACTGAAGCTTTCTTT.

CDR3 nucleotides: TGTGCCAGCACTGGGTTTAAGGAGCAGTTCTTC. Its protein is CASTGFKEQFF. V and J are TRBV7-9 and TRBJ2-1; D is unresolved. CDR1 is SEHNR, CDR2 FQNEAQ, per germline (reference sequence). CDR3 size: 11 residues. With 7 bases removed from V and 10 bases from J, the gap between germline ends came to 11 bases.

The rearrangement uses TRBV25-1 and TRBJ1-3; D gene unclear. The CDR3 has 14 amino acids. Trimming pared 9 bases from V and 6 bases from J, leaving 18 bases between. Germline CDR1 reads MGHDK; CDR2 reads SYGVNS. In DNA form, the CDR3 reads TGTGCCAGTCCCGCCTCCAGTGGGCTAAACACCATATATTTT. Its protein product is CASPASSGLNTIYF.